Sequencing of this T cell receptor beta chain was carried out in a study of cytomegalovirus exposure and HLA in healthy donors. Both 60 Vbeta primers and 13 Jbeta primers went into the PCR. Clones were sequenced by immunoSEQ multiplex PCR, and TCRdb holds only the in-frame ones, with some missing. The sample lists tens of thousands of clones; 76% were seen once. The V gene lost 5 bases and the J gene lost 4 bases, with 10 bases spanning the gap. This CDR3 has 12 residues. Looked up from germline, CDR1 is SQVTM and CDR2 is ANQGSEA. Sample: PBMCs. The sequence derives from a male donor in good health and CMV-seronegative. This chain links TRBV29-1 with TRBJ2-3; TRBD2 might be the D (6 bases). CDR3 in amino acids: CSVWTGADTQYF. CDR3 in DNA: TGCAGCGTTTGGACGGGGGCAGATACGCAGTATTTT.